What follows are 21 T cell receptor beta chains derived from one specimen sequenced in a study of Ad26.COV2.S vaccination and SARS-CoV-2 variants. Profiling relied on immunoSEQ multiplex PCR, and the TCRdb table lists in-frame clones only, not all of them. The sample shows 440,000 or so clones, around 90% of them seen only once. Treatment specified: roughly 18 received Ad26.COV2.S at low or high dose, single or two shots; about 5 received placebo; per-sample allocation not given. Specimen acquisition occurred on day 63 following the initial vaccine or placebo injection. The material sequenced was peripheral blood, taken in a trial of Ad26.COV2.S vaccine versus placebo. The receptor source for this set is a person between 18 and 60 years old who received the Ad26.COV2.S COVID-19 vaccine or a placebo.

CDR3 nucleotides: TGTGCCAGCAGCTTAGCGGTATCCAACTATGGCTACACCTTC. Translating gives CASSLAVSNYGYTF. The chain links TRBV7-2 to TRBJ1-2; no reliable D call. This CDR3 spans 14 amino acids. In germline, CDR1 is SGHTA, CDR2 FQGNSA. V lost 0 bases and J lost 2, with 7 bases in between.

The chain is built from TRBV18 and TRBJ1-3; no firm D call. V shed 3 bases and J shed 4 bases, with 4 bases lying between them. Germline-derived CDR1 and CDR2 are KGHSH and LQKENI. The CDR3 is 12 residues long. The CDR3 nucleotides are TGTGCCAGCTCACCGGGCGGAAACACCATATATTTT. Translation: CASSPGGNTIYF.

CDR3 sequence (DNA): TGTGCCAGTAGCCCCTACCCCGCGGCAGGGGCCTACGAGCAGTACTTC. Translated, it gives CASSPYPAAGAYEQYF. J is TRBJ2-7 and V is TRBV19, with a weak D call TRBD1 (6 bases). CDR3 length: 16 residues. CDR1 is LNHDA, CDR2 SQIVND, per germline (reference sequence). V lost 6 bases and J lost 2, with 20 bases in between.

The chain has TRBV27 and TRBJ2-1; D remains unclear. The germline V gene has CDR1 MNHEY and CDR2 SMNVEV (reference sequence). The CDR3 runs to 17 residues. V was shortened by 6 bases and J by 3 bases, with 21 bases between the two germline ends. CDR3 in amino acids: CASSRRRERWVYNEQFF. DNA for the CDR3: TGTGCCAGCAGCCGCCGAAGGGAAAGGTGGGTCTACAATGAGCAGTTCTTC.

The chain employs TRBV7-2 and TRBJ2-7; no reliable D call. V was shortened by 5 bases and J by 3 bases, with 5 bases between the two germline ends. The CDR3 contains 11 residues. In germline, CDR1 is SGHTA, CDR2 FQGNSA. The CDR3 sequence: CASSQIYEQYF. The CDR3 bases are TGTGCCAGCAGCCAAATCTACGAGCAGTACTTC.

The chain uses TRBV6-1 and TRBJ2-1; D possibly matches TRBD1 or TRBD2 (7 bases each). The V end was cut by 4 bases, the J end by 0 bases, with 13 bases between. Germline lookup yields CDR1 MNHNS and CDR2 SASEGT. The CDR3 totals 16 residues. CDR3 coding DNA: TGTGCCAGCAGTGCGGGAGGACAGGACTCCTACAATGAGCAGTTCTTC. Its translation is CASSAGGQDSYNEQFF.

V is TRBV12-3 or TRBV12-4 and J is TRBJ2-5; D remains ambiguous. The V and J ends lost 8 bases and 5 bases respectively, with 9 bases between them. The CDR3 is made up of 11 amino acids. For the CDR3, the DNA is TGTGCCAGCGCCTACCTTGAGACCCAGTACTTC. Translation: CASAYLETQYF.

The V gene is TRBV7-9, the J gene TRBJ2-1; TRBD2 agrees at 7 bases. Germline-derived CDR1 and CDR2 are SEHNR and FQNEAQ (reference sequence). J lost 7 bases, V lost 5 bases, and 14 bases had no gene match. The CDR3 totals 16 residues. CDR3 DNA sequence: TGTGCCAGCAGCCCTCTGGGCGGGAGAGCGGGGAATGAGCAGTTCTTC. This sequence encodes CASSPLGGRAGNEQFF. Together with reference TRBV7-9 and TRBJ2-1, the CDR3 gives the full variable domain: DTGVSQNPRHKITKRGQNVTFRCDPISEHNRLYWYRQTLGQGPEFLTYFQNEAQLEKSRLLSDRFSAERPKGSFSTLEIQRTEQGDSAMYLCASSPLGGRAGNEQFFGPGTRLTVL.

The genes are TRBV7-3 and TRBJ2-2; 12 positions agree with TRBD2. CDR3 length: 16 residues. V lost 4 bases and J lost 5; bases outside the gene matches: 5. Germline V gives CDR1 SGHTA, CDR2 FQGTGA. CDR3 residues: CASSSSSGRGTGELFF. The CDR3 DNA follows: TGTGCCAGCAGCTCCTCTAGCGGGAGGGGAACCGGGGAGCTGTTTTTT. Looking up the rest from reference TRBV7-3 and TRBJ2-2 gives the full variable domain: GAGVSQTPSNKVTEKGKYVELRCDPISGHTALYWYRQSLGQGPEFLIYFQGTGAADDSGLPNDRFFAVRPEGSVSTLKIQRTERGDSAVYLCASSSSSGRGTGELFFGEGSRLTVL.

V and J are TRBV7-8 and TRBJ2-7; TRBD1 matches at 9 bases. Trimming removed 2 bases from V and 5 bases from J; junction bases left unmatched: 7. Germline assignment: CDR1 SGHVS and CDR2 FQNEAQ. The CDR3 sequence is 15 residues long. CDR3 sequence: CASSLTRTGAHEQYF. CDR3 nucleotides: TGTGCCAGCAGCTTAACAAGGACAGGGGCGCACGAGCAGTACTTC.

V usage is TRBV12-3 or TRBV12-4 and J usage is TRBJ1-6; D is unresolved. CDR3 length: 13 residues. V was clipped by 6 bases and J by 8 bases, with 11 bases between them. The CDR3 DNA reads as TGTGCCAGCAGCTTCAGGCGAGATTCACCCCTCCACTTT. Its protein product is CASSFRRDSPLHF.

The CDR3 DNA reads as TGTGCCAGCAGCTTGCGCGTGGCGGGCAGCCAAGAGACCCAGTACTTC. Amino acid sequence: CASSLRVAGSQETQYF. J is TRBJ2-5 and V is TRBV5-5; D may be TRBD2 (5 bases). V shed 1 base and J shed 1 base, with 14 bases lying between them. From germline, CDR1 is SGHKS and CDR2 YYEKEE (reference sequence). This CDR3 is built from 16 residues. The variable domain in full, completed from reference TRBV5-5 and TRBJ2-5, reads DAGVTQSPTHLIKTRGQQVTLRCSPISGHKSVSWYQQVLGQGPQFIFQYYEKEERGRGNFPDRFSARQFPNYSSELNVNALLLGDSALYLCASSLRVAGSQETQYFGPGTRLLVL.

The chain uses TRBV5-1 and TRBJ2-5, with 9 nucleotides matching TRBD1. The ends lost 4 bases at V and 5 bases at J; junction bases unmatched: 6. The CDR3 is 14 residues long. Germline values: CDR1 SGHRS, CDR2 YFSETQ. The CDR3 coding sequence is TGCGCCAGCAGCCCCGGGACAGGGTTGGAGACCCAGTACTTC. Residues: CASSPGTGLETQYF.

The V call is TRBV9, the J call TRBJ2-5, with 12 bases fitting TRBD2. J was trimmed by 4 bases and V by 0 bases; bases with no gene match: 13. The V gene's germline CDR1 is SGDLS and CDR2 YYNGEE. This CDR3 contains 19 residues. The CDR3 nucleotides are TGTGCCAGCAGCGTAGCCCCAGCCCCGGGACTAGCGGGTTTAGAGACCCAGTACTTC. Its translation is CASSVAPAPGLAGLETQYF.

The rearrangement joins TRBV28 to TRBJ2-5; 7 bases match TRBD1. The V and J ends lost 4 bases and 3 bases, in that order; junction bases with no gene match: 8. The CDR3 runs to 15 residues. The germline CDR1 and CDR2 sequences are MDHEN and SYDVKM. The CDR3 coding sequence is TGTGCCAGCAGTTCCGCGCGACAGGGTGAAGAGACCCAGTACTTC. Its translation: CASSSARQGEETQYF. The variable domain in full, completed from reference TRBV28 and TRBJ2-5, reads DVKVTQSSRYLVKRTGEKVFLECVQDMDHENMFWYRQDPGLGLRLIYFSYDVKMKEKGDIPEGYSVSREKKERFSLILESASTNQTSMYLCASSSARQGEETQYFGPGTRLLVL.

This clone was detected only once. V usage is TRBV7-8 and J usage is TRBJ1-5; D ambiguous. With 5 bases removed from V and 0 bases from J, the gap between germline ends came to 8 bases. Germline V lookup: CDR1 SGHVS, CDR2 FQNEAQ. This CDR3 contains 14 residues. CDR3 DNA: TGTGCCAGCAGCCGGGGTTATAGCAATCAGCCCCAGCATTTT. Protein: CASSRGYSNQPQHF.

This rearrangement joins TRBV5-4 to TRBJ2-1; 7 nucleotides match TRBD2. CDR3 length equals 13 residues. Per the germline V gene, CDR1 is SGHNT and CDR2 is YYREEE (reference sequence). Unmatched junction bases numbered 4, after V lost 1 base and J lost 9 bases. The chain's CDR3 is CASSLRGGSEQFF. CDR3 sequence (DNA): TGTGCCAGCAGCTTGCGCGGGGGAAGTGAGCAGTTCTTC.

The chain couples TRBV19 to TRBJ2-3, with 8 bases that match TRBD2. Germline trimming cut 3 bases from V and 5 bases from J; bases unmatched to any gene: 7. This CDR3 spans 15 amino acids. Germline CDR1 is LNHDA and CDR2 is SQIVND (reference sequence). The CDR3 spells CASSMERERVDTQYF. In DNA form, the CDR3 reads TGTGCCAGTAGTATGGAGCGGGAGAGGGTAGATACGCAGTATTTT. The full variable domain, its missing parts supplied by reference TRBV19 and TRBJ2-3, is DGGITQSPKYLFRKEGQNVTLSCEQNLNHDAMYWYRQDPGQGLRLIYYSQIVNDFQKGDIAEGYSVSREKKESFPLTVTSAQKNPTAFYLCASSMERERVDTQYFGPGTRLTVL.

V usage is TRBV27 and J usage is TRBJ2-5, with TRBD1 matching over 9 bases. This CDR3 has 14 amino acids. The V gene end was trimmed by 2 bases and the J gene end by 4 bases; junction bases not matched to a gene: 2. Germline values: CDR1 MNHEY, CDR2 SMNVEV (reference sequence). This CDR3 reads CASSLGTGRETQYF. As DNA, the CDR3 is TGTGCCAGCAGTTTAGGGACAGGGCGAGAGACCCAGTACTTC.

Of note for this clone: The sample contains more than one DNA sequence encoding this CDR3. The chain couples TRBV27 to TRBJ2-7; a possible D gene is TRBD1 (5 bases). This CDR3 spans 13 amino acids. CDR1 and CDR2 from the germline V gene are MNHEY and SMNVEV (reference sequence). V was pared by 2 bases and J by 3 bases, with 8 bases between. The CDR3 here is CASSLGRDYEQYF. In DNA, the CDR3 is TGTGCCAGCAGTTTAGGCAGGGACTACGAGCAGTACTTC.

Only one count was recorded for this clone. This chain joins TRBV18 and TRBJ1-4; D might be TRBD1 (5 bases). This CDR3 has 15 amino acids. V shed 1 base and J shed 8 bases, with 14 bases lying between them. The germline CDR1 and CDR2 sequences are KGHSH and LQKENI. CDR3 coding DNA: TGTGCCAGCTCACCACTTACCCGGGAGGGGGAAAAACTGTTTTTT. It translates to CASSPLTREGEKLFF.